This note documents a single TCR beta chain sequence. Its target is unknown. The table came from immunoSEQ multiplex PCR; TCRdb's copy has only in-frame clones and leaves some out. The table lists fewer than 35,000 clones, approximately 50% of them singletons. The CDR3 extends over 15 amino acids. CDR1 is SGHTA and CDR2 is FQGNSA in the germline V gene. V was pared by 5 bases and J by 0 bases, with 4 bases of the junction left unmatched. Documented time point: week 5, during vaccination. In every dose of vaccine, 300 ug of mutant IDH1 20-mer peptide was given alongside topical imiquimod. The astrocytomas were IDH1-mutant, ATRX-negative, and WHO grade 3 or 4. This sample stems from a study of a mutant IDH1 vaccine in newly diagnosed glioma. Study-wide background: Investigators started vaccination 4-6 weeks after radiotherapy alone, or with temozolomide cycles. Every participant had undergone radiotherapy, temozolomide, or both before, and most underwent both.

The source material was PBMCs, sampled from a glioma patient whose treatment included an IDH1 peptide vaccine. The rearrangement joins TRBV7-2 to TRBJ1-3; 7 nucleotides line up with TRBD1. The TCR sequence derives from a woman between 18 and 29 years old with glioma. The CDR3 nucleotides are TGTGCCAGCAGCATCGCAGGGGGCTCTGGAAACACCATATATTTT. This gives the protein CASSIAGGSGNTIYF.